The 3 T cell receptor beta chains below all came from one sample that was sequenced in a study of T cells after yellow fever vaccination (dated by TCRdb to the late 2010s). Library preparation employed 5' RACE. The reads were generated on an Illumina HiSeq 2500. TCRdb passed the public sequencing reads through fastp at Q25 and MiXCR, retaining productive beta sequences. Under each unique CDR3 protein, matching rows form one entry showing the most common genes and DNA. Across this sample there are 500,000 to 650,000 distinct CDR3 sequences, with 12% seen only once. The ten largest clones take up around 14% of the sample. What this sample's treatment or condition label stands for: live attenuated yellow fever vaccine strain. The starting material was PBMCs, obtained on the day of the yellow fever booster vaccination. All receptors derive from a man between 25 and 39 years old who received the YFV17D yellow fever vaccine.

This clonotype was picked up many times. The genes are TRBV10-3 and TRBJ2-3; perhaps TRBD2 as D (5 bases). This CDR3 contains 13 residues. Germline-derived CDR1 and CDR2 are ENHRY and SYGVKD. The ends were cut back, 5 bases at V and 4 bases at J, with 10 bases in the middle. This CDR3 reads CAISPGLADTQYF. CDR3 nucleotide sequence: TGTGCCATCAGTCCCGGACTGGCAGATACGCAGTATTTT.

This clonotype was picked up many times. This chain links TRBV12-3 or TRBV12-4 with TRBJ1-1; the D gene is possibly TRBD1 (5 bases). Trimming took off 7 bases at V and 4 bases at J, with 7 bases between the two ends. This CDR3 is built from 11 residues. The CDR3 DNA reads as TGTGCCAGCACCGGGGGCACTGAAGCTTTCTTT. It translates to CASTGGTEAFF.

In its sample, this clonotype was seen a few times. The genes are TRBV15 and TRBJ2-2, with no clear D. V lost 0 bases and J 5 bases, leaving 7 bases between the germline ends. Germline V gene sequence: CDR1 LNHNV, CDR2 YYDKDF (reference sequence). The CDR3 has 14 residues. Here the CDR3 reads CATSRESRTGELFF. CDR3 bases: TGTGCCACCAGCAGAGAGAGCAGAACCGGGGAGCTGTTTTTT.